The clone carrying this T cell receptor beta chain appeared many times. The CDR3 has 13 residues. Trimming stripped 6 bases from V and 4 bases from J, with 12 bases between. The germline gives CDR1 DFQATT, CDR2 SNEGSKA (reference sequence). cDNA molecules, individually, were tagged with unique molecular identifiers. TCRdb re-called the 5' RACE reads through MiXCR, storing one row per CDR3 protein. The profile covers tens of thousands of distinct CDR3 sequences, with about 16% appearing a single time and 10% to 15% taken by the ten largest. The data were obtained in a study of early T cells in non-severe SARS-CoV-2 infection.

Source material: whole blood. The V gene is TRBV20-1, the J gene TRBJ1-4; D might be TRBD1 (5 bases). The receptor's source is an adult who was a healthcare worker with PCR-confirmed SARS-CoV-2 infection or an uninfected control (not recorded which). The CDR3 is CSAKGLLNEKLFF. The CDR3 DNA is TGCAGTGCGAAGGGACTGCTTAATGAAAAACTGTTTTTT.